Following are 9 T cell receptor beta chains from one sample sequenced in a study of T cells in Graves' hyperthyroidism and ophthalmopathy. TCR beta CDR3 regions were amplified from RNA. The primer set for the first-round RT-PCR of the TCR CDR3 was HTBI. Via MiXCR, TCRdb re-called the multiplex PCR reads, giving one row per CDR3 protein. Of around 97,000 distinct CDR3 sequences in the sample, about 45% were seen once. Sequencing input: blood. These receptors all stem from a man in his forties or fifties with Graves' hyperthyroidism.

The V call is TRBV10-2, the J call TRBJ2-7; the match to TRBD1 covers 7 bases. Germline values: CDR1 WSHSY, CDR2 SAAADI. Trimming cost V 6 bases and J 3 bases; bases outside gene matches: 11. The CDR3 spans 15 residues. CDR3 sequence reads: CASRLATGSNYEQYF. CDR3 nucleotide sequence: TGCGCCAGCAGACTGGCGACAGGGTCTAACTACGAGCAGTACTTC.

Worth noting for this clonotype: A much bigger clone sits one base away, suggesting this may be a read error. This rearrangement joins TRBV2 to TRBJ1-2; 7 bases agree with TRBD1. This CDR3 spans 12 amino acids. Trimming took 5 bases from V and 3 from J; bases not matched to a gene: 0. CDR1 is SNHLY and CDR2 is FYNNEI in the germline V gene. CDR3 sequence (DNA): TGTGCCAGCAGTACAGGGGACTATGGCTACACCTTC. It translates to CASSTGDYGYTF.

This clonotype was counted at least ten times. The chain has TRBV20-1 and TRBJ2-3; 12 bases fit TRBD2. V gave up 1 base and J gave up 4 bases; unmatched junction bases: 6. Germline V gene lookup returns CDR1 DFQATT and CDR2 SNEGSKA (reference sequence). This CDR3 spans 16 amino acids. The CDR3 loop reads CSARGQLAGGADTQYF. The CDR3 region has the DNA TGCAGTGCTAGAGGACAGCTAGCGGGAGGGGCAGATACGCAGTATTTT.

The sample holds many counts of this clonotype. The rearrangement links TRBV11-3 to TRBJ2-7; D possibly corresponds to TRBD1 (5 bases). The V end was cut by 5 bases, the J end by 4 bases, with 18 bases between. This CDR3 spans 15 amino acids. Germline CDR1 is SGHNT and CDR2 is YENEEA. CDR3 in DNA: TGTGCCAGCAGCCCCGACAGTGGCCCCCCGTACGAGCAGTACTTC. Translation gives CASSPDSGPPYEQYF.

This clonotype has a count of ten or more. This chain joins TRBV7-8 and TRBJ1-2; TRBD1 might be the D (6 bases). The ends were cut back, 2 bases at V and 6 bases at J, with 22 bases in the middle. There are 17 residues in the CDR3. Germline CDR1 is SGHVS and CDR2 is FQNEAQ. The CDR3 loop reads CASSLRGGGSRSDGYTF. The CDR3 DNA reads TGTGCCAGCAGCTTACGAGGGGGTGGGTCGCGTTCTGATGGCTACACCTTC.

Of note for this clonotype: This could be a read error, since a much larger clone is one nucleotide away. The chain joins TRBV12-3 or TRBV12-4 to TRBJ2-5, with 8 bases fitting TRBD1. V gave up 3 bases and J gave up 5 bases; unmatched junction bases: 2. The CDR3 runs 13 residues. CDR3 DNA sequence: TGTGCCAGCAGTTTTAGGGACAGGGAGACCCAGTACTTC. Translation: CASSFRDRETQYF.

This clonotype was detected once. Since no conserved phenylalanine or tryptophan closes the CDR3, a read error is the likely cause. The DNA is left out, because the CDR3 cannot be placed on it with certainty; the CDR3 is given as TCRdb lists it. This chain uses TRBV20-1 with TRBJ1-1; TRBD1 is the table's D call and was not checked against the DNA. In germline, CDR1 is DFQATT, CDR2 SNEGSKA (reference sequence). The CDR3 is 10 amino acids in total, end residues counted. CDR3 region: CSATRDKANY.

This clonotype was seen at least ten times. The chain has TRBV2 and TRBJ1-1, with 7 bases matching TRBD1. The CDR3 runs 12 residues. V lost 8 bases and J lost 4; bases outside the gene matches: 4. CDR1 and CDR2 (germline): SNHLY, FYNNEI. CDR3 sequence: CASDRVGTEAFF. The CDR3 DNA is TGTGCCAGCGACAGGGTGGGCACTGAAGCTTTCTTT. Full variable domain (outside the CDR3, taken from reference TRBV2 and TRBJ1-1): EPEVTQTPSHQVTQMGQEVILRCVPISNHLYFYWYRQILGQKVEFLVSFYNNEISEKSEIFDDQFSVERPDGSNFTLKIRSTKLEDSAMYFCASDRVGTEAFFGQGTRLTVV.

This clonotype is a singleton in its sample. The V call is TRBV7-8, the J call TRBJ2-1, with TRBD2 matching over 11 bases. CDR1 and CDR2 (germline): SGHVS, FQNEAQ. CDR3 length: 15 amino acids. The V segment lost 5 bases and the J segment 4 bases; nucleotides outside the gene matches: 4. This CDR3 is CASSLTSGAYNEQFF. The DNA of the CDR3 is TGTGCCAGCAGCCTGACTAGCGGGGCTTACAATGAGCAGTTCTTC.